This TCR beta chain was sequenced for a study of identical twins. TCRdb itself ran the 5' RACE reads through MiXCR, one entry per CDR3 protein. The sample lists just under 650,000 distinct CDR3 sequences; around 7.5% were seen once. Trimming took 1 base from V and 3 from J; bases not matched to a gene: 7. There are 16 residues in the CDR3. CDR1 is SEHNR, CDR2 FQNEAQ, per germline (reference sequence). The same sample was also studied in work on yellow fever vaccine responses in identical twins.

The sequence derives from a woman under 30 in good health. Sequenced: PBMCs. This sequence joins TRBV7-9 and TRBJ1-2; TRBD1 matches 8 bases. The CDR3 DNA reads as TGTGCCAGCAGCTTAGATGGGGGACAGGTCCACTATGGCTACACCTTC. It yields the protein CASSLDGGQVHYGYTF.